This is a list of T cell receptor beta chains from one sample in a study of OX40 agonist ivuxolimab in advanced cancers. Some clones are missing from TCRdb's copy, which holds only in-frame ones; the method was immunoSEQ multiplex PCR. The data contain about 26,000 clones, 85% of them seen just once; the ten biggest clones take up roughly 29%. The sample consisted of CD4+ or CD8+ T cells sorted from blood, taken in a trial of the OX40 agonist ivuxolimab. These receptors originate from an adult with an advanced solid tumor such as melanoma, head and neck, liver or kidney cancer. CDR3s include the opening cysteine and the closing phenylalanine or tryptophan. A D gene is named only where the DNA matches it firmly. Clone size, where shown, is once, few, many, or a class for clones that have expanded.

TRBV7-8	TRBD1	.	TRBJ2-7	CASSLSTGQGGYEQYF	TGTGCCAGCAGCTTGTCTACGGGACAGGGAGGATACGAGCAGTACTTC
TRBV30	TRBD2	.	TRBJ2-3	CAWNPGTSGGDTQYF	TGTGCCTGGAATCCTGGGACTAGCGGGGGAGATACGCAGTATTTT
TRBV9	.	.	TRBJ2-5	CASSVFEGVETQYF	TGTGCCAGCAGCGTGTTTGAGGGGGTGGAGACCCAGTACTTC
TRBV5-6	.	.	TRBJ1-1	CASSFGPTNTEAFF	TGTGCCAGCAGCTTCGGACCGACGAACACTGAAGCTTTCTTT
TRBV30	.	.	TRBJ1-2	CAWSWGDYGYTF	TGTGCCTGGAGTTGGGGAGACTATGGCTACACCTTC
TRBV7-6	TRBD2	.	TRBJ2-1	CASSFLASGSYNEQFF	TGTGCCAGCAGCTTTCTGGCTAGCGGCTCCTACAATGAGCAGTTCTTC
TRBV7-9	TRBD1	.	TRBJ2-2	CASSSGQGANTGELFF	TGTGCCAGCAGCTCGGGACAGGGGGCCAACACCGGGGAGCTGTTTTTT
TRBV4-2	.	.	TRBJ2-3	CASSQGPELESDTQYF	TGTGCCAGCAGCCAAGGCCCCGAACTGGAGTCAGATACGCAGTATTTT
TRBV6-5	.	.	TRBJ1-5	CASSPVDSNQPQHF	TGTGCCAGCAGCCCCGTTGATAGCAATCAGCCCCAGCATTTT
TRBV4-1	TRBD1	.	TRBJ2-1	CASSQEPGGYNEQFF	TGCGCCAGCAGCCAAGAACCAGGGGGCTACAATGAGCAGTTCTTC
TRBV30	.	.	TRBJ1-2	CAWNINNYGYTF	TGTGCCTGGAATATTAATAACTATGGCTACACCTTC
TRBV6-5	.	.	TRBJ2-2	CASSRAGELFF	TGTGCCAGCAGCCGAGCCGGGGAGCTGTTTTTT
TRBV7-9	.	.	TRBJ2-7	CASSLGWGIEYEQYF	TGTGCCAGCAGCTTAGGTTGGGGTATTGAATACGAGCAGTACTTC
TRBV11-1	.	.	TRBJ2-5	CASSIRQGGETQYF	TGTGCCAGCAGCATACGACAGGGAGGAGAGACCCAGTACTTC
TRBV6-6	TRBD2	.	TRBJ2-7	CASSWTSANEQYF	TGTGCCAGCAGTTGGACTAGCGCCAACGAGCAGTACTTC
TRBV14	.	.	TRBJ1-4	CASSPSDGSVELFF	TGTGCCAGCAGCCCATCGGACGGTAGTGTGGAACTGTTTTTT
TRBV9	.	.	TRBJ1-2	CASSSGGQGFSYGYTF	TGTGCCAGCAGCTCCGGGGGGCAGGGCTTTAGCTATGGCTACACCTTC
TRBV9	.	.	TRBJ2-1	CASSPQYVRGPMDEQFF	TGTGCCAGCAGCCCACAATATGTTCGAGGGCCGATGGATGAGCAGTTCTTC
TRBV6-4	TRBD1	.	TRBJ1-2	CASSDPGQGDYGYTF	TGTGCCAGCAGTGACCCGGGACAGGGGGACTATGGCTACACCTTC
TRBV7-6	TRBD1	once	TRBJ1-1	CASSYRGGTEAFF	TGTGCCAGCAGCTACAGGGGTGGCACTGAAGCTTTCTTT
TRBV2	TRBD2	.	TRBJ2-7	CASSEARLAVPSYEQYF	TGTGCCAGCAGTGAAGCGCGCCTAGCGGTACCCTCCTACGAGCAGTACTTC
TRBV4-3	TRBD2	.	TRBJ2-3	CASSLLAEGDTQYF	TGCGCCAGCAGCCTTCTAGCGGAGGGGGATACGCAGTATTTT
TRBV25-1	.	.	TRBJ2-3	CASSETPASTDTQYF	TGTGCCAGCAGTGAAACCCCCGCGAGCACAGATACGCAGTATTTT
TRBV11-2	TRBD2	once	TRBJ2-1	CASSWTSGGFTDEQFF	TGTGCCAGCAGCTGGACTAGCGGGGGATTCACGGATGAGCAGTTCTTC
TRBV28	TRBD1	.	TRBJ1-2	CASSPGTGRGYGYTF	TGTGCCAGCAGTCCAGGGACAGGGAGAGGCTATGGCTACACCTTC
TRBV15	.	.	TRBJ2-1	CATSRVESSYNEQFF	TGTGCCACCAGCAGAGTAGAGAGCTCCTACAATGAGCAGTTCTTC
TRBV30	TRBD1	.	TRBJ2-5	CAWSVGTGEETQYF	TGTGCCTGGAGTGTAGGAACAGGGGAGGAGACCCAGTACTTC
TRBV7-9	.	.	TRBJ2-7	CASSDRTYEQYF	TGTGCCAGCAGTGACAGGACCTACGAGCAGTACTTC
TRBV23-1	.	.	TRBJ2-1	CASSPPRGLAAYNEQFF	TGCGCCAGCAGTCCCCCTCGGGGGTTGGCCGCCTACAATGAGCAGTTCTTC
TRBV9	.	.	TRBJ1-6	CASGGGESYNSPLHF	TGTGCCAGCGGAGGGGGGGAGTCCTATAATTCACCCCTCCACTTT
TRBV19	.	.	TRBJ1-1	CASSIGMNTEAFF	TGTGCCAGTAGTATCGGTATGAACACTGAAGCTTTCTTT
TRBV6-5	.	.	TRBJ1-1	CASSYPDPSGNTEAFF	TGTGCCAGCAGTTACCCAGACCCCTCGGGGAACACTGAAGCTTTCTTT
TRBV19	.	.	TRBJ1-1	CASSISLDSEGFF	TGTGCCAGTAGTATAAGCTTGGACAGTGAGGGTTTCTTT
TRBV13	TRBD2	.	TRBJ2-5	CASSLARGSAGGIETQYF	TGTGCCAGCAGCTTAGCCCGAGGGTCAGCGGGAGGGATTGAGACCCAGTACTTC
TRBV19	TRBD1	once	TRBJ1-2	CASSSYTGANYGYTF	TGTGCCAGTAGTTCATACACAGGGGCGAACTATGGCTACACCTTC
TRBV9	TRBD1	.	TRBJ1-3	CASSVPDRGEGNTIYF	TGTGCCAGCAGCGTCCCGGACAGGGGTGAGGGAAACACCATATATTTT
TRBV4-1	TRBD1	.	TRBJ2-5	CASSQDTGGIEETQYF	TGCGCCAGCAGCCAAGATACAGGGGGCATTGAAGAGACCCAGTACTTC
TRBV4-1	TRBD2	.	TRBJ2-3	CASSQGSGGSTDTQYF	TGCGCCAGCAGCCAAGGTAGCGGGGGTAGCACAGATACGCAGTATTTT
TRBV27	.	.	TRBJ2-7	CASSLGAGVGYEQYF	TGTGCCAGCAGTTTGGGGGCAGGGGTGGGTTACGAGCAGTACTTC
TRBV7-9	TRBD1	.	TRBJ2-2	CASSLDRGPTGELFF	TGTGCCAGCAGCTTAGACAGGGGGCCCACCGGGGAGCTGTTTTTT
TRBV27	.	.	TRBJ2-1	CASSHYNEQFF	TGTGCCAGCAGTCATTACAATGAGCAGTTCTTC
TRBV6-5	.	.	TRBJ2-2	CASSYSPGGIGELFF	TGTGCCAGCAGTTACTCGCCAGGGGGGATCGGGGAGCTGTTTTTT
TRBV6-1	TRBD1	.	TRBJ1-2	CASSEQGAYGYTF	TGTGCCAGCAGTGAACAGGGGGCCTATGGCTACACCTTC
TRBV19	.	few	TRBJ1-1	CASSSTMNTEAFF	TGTGCCAGTAGCAGTACGATGAACACTGAAGCTTTCTTT
TRBV7-6	.	.	TRBJ1-4	CASSLADTTNEKLFF	TGTGCCAGCAGCTTAGCTGATACAACTAATGAAAAACTGTTTTTT
TRBV14	TRBD1	.	TRBJ2-7	CASSRDDRVEQYF	TGTGCCAGCAGCCGAGACGACAGGGTCGAGCAGTACTTC